This T cell receptor (beta chain) was observed in a study of T cell changes during pregnancy in multiple sclerosis (dated by TCRdb to between 2017 and 2020). For the wider study: The study examined how the T cell repertoire changed over the course of pregnancy in women with multiple sclerosis.

The library was built by means of the immunoSEQ multiplex PCR assay. This immuneACCESS table, as held by TCRdb, lists in-frame sequences with V and J called but not all clones. Of the missing ones, under half trace to an unresolved V gene in checked studies; the others have no known cause. Counted in this sample were about 32,000 clones; around 91% of them appeared once. The top ten constitute 3% to 5% of the sample. With respect to this clone: No cognate antigen has been identified for it. There are no base qualities to consult, and no much larger clone falls within one base.

The germline V gene gives CDR1 as MRHNA and CDR2 as SNTAGT. Counted from cysteine to phenylalanine, this CDR3 has 18 amino acids. Of the read, only the CDR3 DNA is kept; its 54 bases are in frame from base 1. V trim: 2 bases; J trim: 2 bases; unmatched bases: 3. This TCR derives from a female donor in good health, enrolled as a control in a pregnancy study. The chain is assembled from TRBV6-4 and TRBJ2-6, and TRBD2 aligns with 13 junction nucleotides. Sequencing used CD8+ T cells from peripheral blood mononuclear cells, obtained in the second trimester of pregnancy. The CDR3 sequence is CASSDTGLAGTGANVLTF. The DNA reads TGTGCCAGCAGTGACACGGGACTAGCGGGGACTGGGGCCAACGTCCTGACTTTC.